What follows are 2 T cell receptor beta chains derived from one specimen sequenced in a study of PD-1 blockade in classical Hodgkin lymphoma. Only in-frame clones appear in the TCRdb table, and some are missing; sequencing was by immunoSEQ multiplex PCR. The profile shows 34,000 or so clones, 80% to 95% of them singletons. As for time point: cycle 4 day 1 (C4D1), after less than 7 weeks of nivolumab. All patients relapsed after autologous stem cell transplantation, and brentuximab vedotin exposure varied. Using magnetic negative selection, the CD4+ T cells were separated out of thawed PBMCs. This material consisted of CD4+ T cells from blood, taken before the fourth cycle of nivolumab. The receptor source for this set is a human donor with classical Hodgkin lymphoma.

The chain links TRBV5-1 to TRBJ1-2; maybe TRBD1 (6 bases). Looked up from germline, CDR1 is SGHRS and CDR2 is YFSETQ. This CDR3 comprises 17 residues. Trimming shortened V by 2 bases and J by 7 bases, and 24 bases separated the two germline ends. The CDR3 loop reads CASSLVADTGRWRGYTF. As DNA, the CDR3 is TGCGCCAGCAGCTTAGTAGCTGATACAGGGAGGTGGCGTGGCTACACCTTC.

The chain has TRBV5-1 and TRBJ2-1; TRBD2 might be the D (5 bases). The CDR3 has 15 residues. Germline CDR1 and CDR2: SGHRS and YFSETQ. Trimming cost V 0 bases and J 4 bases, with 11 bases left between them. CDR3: CASSLVRGSYNEQFF. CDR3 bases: TGCGCCAGCAGCTTGGTTCGGGGTTCTTACAATGAGCAGTTCTTC.